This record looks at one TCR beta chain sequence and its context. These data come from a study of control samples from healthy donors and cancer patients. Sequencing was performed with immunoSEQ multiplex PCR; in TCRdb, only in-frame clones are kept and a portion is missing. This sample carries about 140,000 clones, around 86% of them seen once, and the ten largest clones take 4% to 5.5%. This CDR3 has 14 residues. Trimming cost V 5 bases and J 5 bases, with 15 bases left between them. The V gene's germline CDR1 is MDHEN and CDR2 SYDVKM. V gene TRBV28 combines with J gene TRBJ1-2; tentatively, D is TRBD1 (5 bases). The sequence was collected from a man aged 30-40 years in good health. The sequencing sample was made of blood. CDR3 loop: CASSGAGGAYGYTF. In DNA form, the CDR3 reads TGTGCCAGCAGTGGGGCTGGAGGGGCGTATGGCTACACCTTC.